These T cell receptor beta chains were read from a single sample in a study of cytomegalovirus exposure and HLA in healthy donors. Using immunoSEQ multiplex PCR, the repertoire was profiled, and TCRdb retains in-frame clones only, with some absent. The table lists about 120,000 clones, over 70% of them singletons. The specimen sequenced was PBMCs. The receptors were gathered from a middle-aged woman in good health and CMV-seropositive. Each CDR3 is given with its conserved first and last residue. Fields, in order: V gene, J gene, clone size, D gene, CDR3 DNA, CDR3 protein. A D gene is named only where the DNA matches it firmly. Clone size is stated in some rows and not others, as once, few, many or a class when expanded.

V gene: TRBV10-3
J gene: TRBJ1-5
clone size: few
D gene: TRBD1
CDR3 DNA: TGTGCCATCAGGGGGACAGGGCGCAATCAGCCCCAGCATTTT
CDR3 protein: CAIRGTGRNQPQHF

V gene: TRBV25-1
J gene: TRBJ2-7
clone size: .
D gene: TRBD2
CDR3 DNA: TGTGCCAGCAGTGGACTAGCGGGAGGGCCCTACGAGCAGTACTTC
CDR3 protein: CASSGLAGGPYEQYF

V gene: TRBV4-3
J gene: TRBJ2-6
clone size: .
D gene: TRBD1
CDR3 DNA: TGCGCCAGCAGCCAACAATTTTGGGACAGGGAAATCCCTGGGGCCAACGTCCTGACTTTC
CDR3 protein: CASSQQFWDREIPGANVLTF

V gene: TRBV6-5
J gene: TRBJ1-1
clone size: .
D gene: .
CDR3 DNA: TGTGCCAGCAGTCGATTTGAGACAGTCAAGACTGAAGCTTTCTTT
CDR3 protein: CASSRFETVKTEAFF

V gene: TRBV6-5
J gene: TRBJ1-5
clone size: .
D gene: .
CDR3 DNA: TGTGCCAGCAGTGTGACAGGCAATCAGCCCCAGCATTTT
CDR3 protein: CASSVTGNQPQHF

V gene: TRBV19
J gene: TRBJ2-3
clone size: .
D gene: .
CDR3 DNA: TGTGCCAGTAGTATAGGGACTTATCCAGATACGCAGTATTTT
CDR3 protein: CASSIGTYPDTQYF

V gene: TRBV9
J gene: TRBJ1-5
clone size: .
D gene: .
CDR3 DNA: TGTGCCAGCAGCGTAAACGGCCTGGGGGGACAGCCCCAGCATTTT
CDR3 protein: CASSVNGLGGQPQHF

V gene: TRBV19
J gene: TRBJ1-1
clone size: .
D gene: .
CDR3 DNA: TGTGCCAGTAGTATCGGCGACAGTCAAGCTTTCTTT
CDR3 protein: CASSIGDSQAFF

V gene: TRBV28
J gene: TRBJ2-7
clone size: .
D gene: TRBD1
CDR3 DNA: TGTGCCAGCAGCCCGATCGGACAGGGGGCTTCCTACGAGCAGTACTTC
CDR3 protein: CASSPIGQGASYEQYF

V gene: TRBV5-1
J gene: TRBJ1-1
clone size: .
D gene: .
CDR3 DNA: TGCGCCAGCAATTTACAGACGAACACTGAAGCTTTCTTT
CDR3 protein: CASNLQTNTEAFF